Shown below are 14 T cell receptor beta chains from a single sample sequenced in a study of yellow fever vaccine responses in identical twins. TCRdb analysed the RT-PCR reads with MiXCR anew, one entry per CDR3 protein. The repertoire includes around 7,700 distinct CDR3 sequences, more than 70% of them detected once, and about 1.1% sits in the top ten. This material consisted of T cells from blood (PBMCs), unsorted or a sorted subset (not recorded which), taken before or after yellow fever vaccination (not recorded which). The receptors were gathered from a young woman who received the yellow fever vaccine.

This rearrangement joins TRBV11-2 to TRBJ2-1, with TRBD2 matching 10 bases. Germline CDR1 is SGHAT and CDR2 is FQNNGV. The CDR3 totals 16 residues. V trimming: 5 bases; J trimming: 4 bases; junction bases outside the gene matches: 8. CDR3 DNA sequence: TGTGCCAGCAGCCGTGTGGGGACTAGCGAGTACAATGAGCAGTTCTTC. Protein sequence: CASSRVGTSEYNEQFF.

CDR3 nucleotide sequence: TGTGCCAGCAGAAATAGCGGGTCCAATGAGCAGTTCTTC. This translates into CASRNSGSNEQFF. V usage is TRBV12-3 or TRBV12-4 and J usage is TRBJ2-1; 7 bases are a match to TRBD2. This CDR3 is built from 13 residues. The V gene end was trimmed by 6 bases and the J gene end by 6 bases; junction bases not matched to a gene: 5.

The CDR3 spells CASSLDGGQETQYF. As DNA, the CDR3 is TGCGCCAGCAGCTTGGACGGGGGCCAAGAGACCCAGTACTTC. The V and J genes are TRBV5-1 and TRBJ2-5; TRBD2 is a possible D gene (6 bases). Per germline, CDR1 SGHRS and CDR2 YFSETQ. The CDR3 extends over 14 amino acids. V lost 0 bases and J 1 base, leaving 7 bases between the germline ends.

V usage is TRBV6-1 and J usage is TRBJ2-1; 15 nucleotides align to TRBD2. Germline V gene sequence: CDR1 MNHNS, CDR2 SASEGT. The CDR3 runs 15 residues. V dropped 6 bases and J dropped 9; count of bases not matched to a gene: 6. CDR3 bases: TGTGCCAGCAGCGGACTAGCGGGAGGGCCCGGTGAGCAGTTCTTC. It yields the protein CASSGLAGGPGEQFF.

The V call is TRBV10-1, the J call TRBJ1-2, with D possibly being TRBD1 (6 bases). The V end was cut by 6 bases, the J end by 5 bases, with 19 bases between. This CDR3 contains 15 residues. Per germline, CDR1 WNHNN and CDR2 SYGVQD (reference sequence). This chain's CDR3 is CASSASGRGMYGYTF. CDR3 nucleotides: TGCGCCAGCAGCGCGTCCGGCAGGGGCATGTATGGCTACACCTTC.

This chain joins TRBV9 and TRBJ1-2; a possible D gene is TRBD1 (5 bases). V lost 7 bases and J 4 bases, leaving 17 bases between the germline ends. There are 14 residues in the CDR3. Germline V gives CDR1 SGDLS, CDR2 YYNGEE. The CDR3, as DNA: TGTGCCAGCTCCCCGGAGGGGATCGGCTATGGCTACACCTTC. Its translation: CASSPEGIGYGYTF.

This clonotype has more than one count but fewer than ten. The chain uses TRBV11-3 and TRBJ2-3; D gene uncertain. Germline CDR1 SGHNT, CDR2 YENEEA. V was shortened by 4 bases and J by 2 bases, with 4 bases between the two germline ends. CDR3 length equals 12 residues. The CDR3 DNA sequence: TGTGCCAGCAGCTCATTCACAGATACGCAGTATTTT. Translating it yields CASSSFTDTQYF. Full variable domain (missing parts from reference TRBV11-3 and TRBJ2-3): EAGVVQSPRYKIIEKKQPVAFWCNPISGHNTLYWYLQNLGQGPELLIRYENEEAVDDSQLPKDRFSAERLKGVDSTLKIQPAELGDSAVYLCASSSFTDTQYFGPGTRLTVL.

V is TRBV12-3 or TRBV12-4 and J is TRBJ1-5; a possible D gene is TRBD1 (6 bases). The V end lost 4 bases, the J end lost 0 bases, and 19 bases lay between the germline ends. The CDR3 length is 18 residues. This CDR3 reads CASSSLQGPDYSNQPQHF. The CDR3 bases are TGTGCCAGCAGTTCTTTACAGGGCCCCGATTATAGCAATCAGCCCCAGCATTTT.

This clonotype was seen only a few times. The rearrangement uses TRBV7-2 and TRBJ2-5, with D possibly being TRBD1 (6 bases). Looked up from germline, CDR1 is SGHTA and CDR2 is FQGNSA. The CDR3 totals 11 residues. Trimming shortened V by 6 bases and J by 7 bases, and 9 bases separated the two germline ends. The CDR3 DNA reads TGTGCCAGCAGGGAAGGGGGGACCCAGTACTTC. This gives the protein CASREGGTQYF. The full variable domain, with the rest looked up from reference TRBV7-2 and TRBJ2-5, is GAGVSQSPSNKVTEKGKDVELRCDPISGHTALYWYRQSLGQGLEFLIYFQGNSAPDKSGLPSDRFSAERTGGSVSTLTIQRTQQEDSAVYLCASREGGTQYFGPGTRLLVL.

This clonotype was seen a single time. The chain has TRBV7-9 and TRBJ2-5, with a weak D call TRBD1 (5 bases). Trimming removed 7 bases from V and 0 bases from J, with 9 bases in between. CDR1 is SEHNR and CDR2 is FQNEAQ in the germline V gene (reference sequence). The CDR3 length is 13 residues. The CDR3 DNA reads TGTGCCAGCACCATGACAGACCAAGAGACCCAGTACTTC. Amino acid sequence: CASTMTDQETQYF.

The rearrangement uses TRBV7-9 and TRBJ2-3; 8 positions agree with TRBD2. Germline CDR1 SEHNR, CDR2 FQNEAQ (reference sequence). There are 15 residues in the CDR3. After removal of 5 bases from V and 0 bases from J, the junction contained 4 bases not matched to a gene. The chain's CDR3 is CASSLSGDSTDTQYF. In DNA form, the CDR3 reads TGTGCCAGCAGCCTTAGCGGGGACAGCACAGATACGCAGTATTTT.

This clonotype was observed a handful of times. The chain is built from TRBV6-1 and TRBJ2-1; D not certain. Trimming took 6 bases from V and 9 from J, leaving 12 bases between them. Germline-derived CDR1 and CDR2 are MNHNS and SASEGT. This CDR3 is built from 12 residues. This CDR3 is CASRARWGEQFF. The DNA of the CDR3 is TGTGCCAGCAGGGCCCGGTGGGGTGAGCAGTTCTTC.

The sample holds a few counts of this clonotype. One junction end does not reproduce the germline sequence, and a read error may be involved. The chain employs TRBV29-1 and TRBJ2-3; 8 bases fit TRBD1. Germline V gives CDR1 SQVTM, CDR2 ANQGSEA. The CDR3 runs 12 residues. This CDR3 is CSDRGSTDTQYF. In DNA, the CDR3 is TGCAGCGACAGGGGGTCCACAGATACGCAGTACTTT.

The chain joins TRBV18 to TRBJ2-2, with D unresolved. Trimming took 4 bases from V and 1 from J, leaving 10 bases between them. CDR1 and CDR2 from the germline V gene are KGHSH and LQKENI. The CDR3 is made up of 15 amino acids. DNA of the CDR3: TGTGCCAGCTCACGCTCAAGACAGAACACCGGGGAGCTGTTTTTT. Its translation is CASSRSRQNTGELFF. The entire variable domain, with the rest obtained from reference TRBV18 and TRBJ2-2, is as follows: NAGVMQNPRHLVRRRGQEARLRCSPMKGHSHVYWYRQLPEEGLKFMVYLQKENIIDESGMPKERFSAEFPKEGPSILRIQQVVRGDSAAYFCASSRSRQNTGELFFGEGSRLTVL.